A selection of T cell receptor beta chains follows, all from one sample in a study of blood T cells in healthy people across ages. TCRdb recomputed calls from the 5' RACE reads with MiXCR, one row per CDR3 protein. The sample comprises about 730,000 distinct CDR3 sequences, 35% to 45% of which are singletons, and more than 20% rests with the top ten. The sequencing input was blood. These receptors were obtained from a woman in her sixties or seventies in good health. The CDR3 runs from the conserved cysteine through the conserved F or W. Fields, in order: J gene, clone size, V gene, D gene, CDR3 protein, CDR3 DNA. The D gene is left open where the match is weak. Size values are once, few and many counts, or a class for expanded clones, and some rows have none.

TRBJ1-2,once,TRBV5-1,.,CASSEGLAYGYTF,TGCGCCAGCAGCGAGGGACTTGCGTATGGCTACACCTTC
TRBJ2-7,few,TRBV7-9,.,CASSATGSRYEQYF,TGTGCCAGCAGTGCTACAGGGTCGCGGTACGAGCAGTACTTC
TRBJ2-1,.,TRBV20-1,TRBD2,CSARDSGGDNEQFF,TGCAGTGCTAGAGATAGCGGGGGGGACAATGAGCAGTTCTTC
TRBJ2-1,.,TRBV7-6,.,CASSPQPLEGDEQFF,TGTGCCAGCAGCCCACAGCCCCTGGAGGGGGATGAGCAGTTCTTC
TRBJ2-4,.,TRBV10-3,TRBD1,CAISDPGGADIQYF,TGTGCCATCAGTGATCCAGGGGGCGCGGACATTCAGTACTTC
TRBJ1-5,.,TRBV20-1,TRBD1,CSANEGAVNSNQPQHF,TGCAGTGCTAACGAGGGGGCAGTGAATAGCAATCAGCCCCAGCATTTT
TRBJ1-6,.,TRBV30,.,CAWSRRGRNSPLHF,TGTGCCTGGAGTCGACGGGGGAGGAATTCACCCCTCCACTTT
TRBJ2-5,few,TRBV15,TRBD1,CATSRSQTGQGGETQYF,TGTGCCACCAGCAGATCTCAAACGGGACAGGGCGGGGAGACCCAGTACTTC
TRBJ2-5,.,TRBV5-5,TRBD1,CASSLGQGSNQETQYF,TGTGCCAGCAGCTTGGGACAGGGGTCCAACCAAGAGACCCAGTACTTC
TRBJ2-7,.,TRBV20-1,TRBD2,CSARLAGNEQYF,TGCAGTGCTAGGCTAGCGGGTAACGAGCAGTACTTC
TRBJ2-5,.,TRBV7-9,TRBD1,CAGSAGQGRETQYF,TGTGCCGGCAGCGCGGGACAGGGGCGGGAGACCCAGTACTTC
TRBJ2-4,.,TRBV5-5,.,CASSLGGNNGAPANIQYF,TGTGCCAGCAGCTTGGGGGGAAACAACGGGGCCCCAGCAAACATTCAGTACTTC
TRBJ2-1,few,TRBV6-6,.,CASSTPGAVNYNEQFF,TGTGCCAGCAGTACCCCCGGGGCGGTAAACTACAATGAGCAGTTCTTC
TRBJ2-3,.,TRBV5-6,TRBD1,CASSDTGTGYFTDTQYF,TGTGCCAGCAGCGATACCGGGACAGGGTATTTTACAGATACGCAGTATTTT
TRBJ2-7,few,TRBV19,.,CASSITGNSYEQYF,TGTGCCAGTAGTATTACCGGTAACTCCTACGAGCAGTACTTC
TRBJ1-4,.,TRBV12-3/TRBV12-4,.,CASSLIRSGTNEKLFF,TGTGCCAGCAGTTTAATCCGAAGTGGAACTAATGAAAAACTGTTTTTT
TRBJ1-2,.,TRBV27,.,CASSPGLANYGYTF,TGTGCCAGCAGCCCCGGCCTAGCTAACTATGGCTACACCTTC
TRBJ1-2,.,TRBV3-1,.,CASSQERQTSYGYTF,TGTGCCAGCAGCCAAGAGCGGCAGACTAGCTATGGCTACACCTTC
TRBJ1-4,few,TRBV3-1,.,CASSQDSSEKLFF,TGTGCCAGCAGCCAAGATTCAAGTGAAAAACTGTTTTTT
TRBJ2-1,.,TRBV5-1,TRBD2,CASRGLAGNGEQFF,TGCGCCAGCAGGGGACTAGCGGGTAACGGTGAGCAGTTCTTC
TRBJ2-6,once,TRBV5-1,.,CASSWGVRAARSGASVLTF,TGCGCCAGCAGCTGGGGGGTTAGGGCCGCGAGATCTGGGGCCAGCGTCCTGACTTTC
TRBJ2-1,.,TRBV7-2,.,CASSLVSISLSYNEQFF,TGTGCTAGCAGCTTAGTGTCCATTAGTCTCTCCTACAATGAGCAGTTCTTC
TRBJ2-3,few,TRBV11-2,TRBD1,CASSTGGAGTQYF,TGTGCCAGCAGCACAGGGGGCGCAGGCACGCAGTATTTT
TRBJ2-5,few,TRBV5-1,TRBD2,CASSLVSSGGWFDGTQYF,TGCGCCAGCAGCTTGGTGTCTAGCGGGGGCTGGTTCGATGGGACCCAGTACTTC
TRBJ1-1,once,TRBV6-2/TRBV6-3,.,CASSYMRDTTAFF,TGTGCCAGCAGTTATATGAGGGACACTACAGCTTTCTTT
TRBJ2-5,.,TRBV2,TRBD1,CASSEKTGLYNEQYF,TGTGCCAGCAGTGAAAAGACAGGGTTGTACAATGAGCAGTACTTC
TRBJ2-3,few,TRBV20-1,TRBD2,CSAVAGGPTDTQYF,TGCAGTGCTGTAGCGGGAGGGCCGACAGATACGCAGTATTTT
TRBJ2-7,.,TRBV4-1,.,CASSFPGTSSYEQYF,TGCGCCAGCAGCTTTCCCGGGACAAGCTCCTACGAGCAGTACTTC
TRBJ2-3,few,TRBV13,.,CASSLESADTQYF,TGTGCCAGCAGCTTAGAAAGCGCAGATACGCAGTATTTT
TRBJ2-1,few,TRBV6-1,TRBD2,CASTITRASGKISANEQFF,TGTGCCAGCACTATCACGAGGGCTAGCGGGAAAATTTCTGCCAATGAGCAGTTCTTC
TRBJ2-7,once,TRBV20-1,TRBD1,CSATQGSYEQYF,TGCAGTGCGACACAGGGGTCCTACGAGCAGTACTTC
TRBJ2-1,many,TRBV6-2/TRBV6-3,TRBD2,CASSWTSGYNEQFF,TGTGCCAGCAGTTGGACTAGCGGCTACAATGAGCAGTTCTTC
TRBJ2-5,few,TRBV2,.,CASSKRDSQGETQYF,TGTGCCAGCAGCAAAAGGGACTCCCAAGGCGAGACCCAGTACTTC
TRBJ2-5,few,TRBV27,TRBD2,CASSFSSFSGRQTQYF,TGTGCCAGCAGTTTCTCCAGCTTTAGCGGGAGACAGACCCAGTACTTC
TRBJ2-3,few,TRBV12-3/TRBV12-4,TRBD1,CASRRGQGGNTQYF,TGTGCCAGCAGACGCGGACAGGGAGGCAATACGCAGTATTTT
TRBJ1-2,.,TRBV12-3/TRBV12-4,.,CASIPRDWNYGYTF,TGTGCCAGCATCCCGAGGGATTGGAACTATGGCTACACCTTC
TRBJ1-4,few,TRBV20-1,.,CSANNGQNEKLFF,TGCAGTGCTAATAACGGTCAAAATGAAAAACTGTTTTTT
TRBJ2-2,.,TRBV5-1,TRBD1,CASSIKLPGTGNTGELFF,TGCGCCAGCAGCATAAAGTTGCCCGGGACAGGGAACACCGGGGAGCTGTTTTTT
TRBJ2-7,.,TRBV9,.,CASSVYHGNVPYEQYF,TGTGCCAGCAGCGTATATCACGGGAATGTTCCCTACGAGCAGTACTTC
TRBJ2-3,.,TRBV5-1,TRBD1,CASSITGTGGTDTQYF,TGCGCCAGCAGTATTACCGGGACAGGGGGGACAGATACGCAGTATTTT
TRBJ2-7,few,TRBV7-2,.,CASSDRTVGSYNEQYF,TGTGCCAGCAGCGACCGGACGGTGGGGTCCTACAATGAGCAGTACTTC
TRBJ1-1,few,TRBV15,TRBD1,CATSRGGMGTEAFF,TGTGCCACCTCCCGAGGGGGCATGGGGACTGAAGCTTTCTTT
TRBJ2-5,.,TRBV21-1,.,CASSKEGRGQGRQETQYF,TGTGCCAGCAGCAAAGAGGGGAGGGGCCAGGGGAGGCAAGAGACCCAGTACTTC
TRBJ2-7,few,TRBV6-2/TRBV6-3,.,CASRPRTHYEQYF,TGTGCCAGCAGGCCCAGGACCCACTACGAGCAGTACTTC
TRBJ2-7,few,TRBV28,.,CASSLLPGDYEQYF,TGTGCCAGCAGTCTACTACCCGGGGACTACGAGCAGTACTTC
TRBJ1-2,.,TRBV12-5,TRBD1,CASGLVLRGGAYGYTF,TGTGCTAGTGGTTTGGTACTGAGAGGGGGCGCTTATGGCTACACCTTC
TRBJ2-3,.,TRBV7-9,.,CASSPRLDTDTQYF,TGTGCCAGCAGCCCCAGACTAGACACAGATACGCAGTATTTT
TRBJ2-1,.,TRBV6-2/TRBV6-3,TRBD2,CASSYPFLAGGLPDEQFF,TGTGCCAGCAGTTACCCCTTTCTGGCGGGAGGCCTACCCGATGAGCAGTTCTTC
TRBJ2-7,.,TRBV7-2,TRBD2,CASSLEGSGTAYEQYF,TGTGCCAGCAGCTTAGAAGGCAGCGGGACCGCCTACGAGCAGTACTTC
TRBJ2-2,.,TRBV2,TRBD2,CASSVEGRAPTGELFF,TGTGCCAGCAGTGTTGAGGGGAGGGCCCCCACCGGGGAGCTGTTTTTT
TRBJ1-1,few,TRBV7-9,.,CASSLTASDRVSFF,TGTGCCAGCAGCTTAACGGCGTCAGACCGTGTCTCTTTCTTT
TRBJ2-7,few,TRBV20-1,TRBD2,CSATLWEGGGEQYF,TGCAGTGCCACTCTCTGGGAGGGTGGGGGAGAGCAGTACTTC
TRBJ2-7,many,TRBV29-1,.,CSVGEDISYEQYF,TGCAGCGTTGGTGAGGACATTTCCTACGAGCAGTACTTC
TRBJ2-7,.,TRBV13,.,CASSLGRAGYEQYF,TGTGCCAGCAGCTTAGGCCGGGCGGGCTACGAGCAGTACTTC
TRBJ2-3,few,TRBV10-3,TRBD2,CAISVAGGRTDTQYF,TGTGCCATCAGTGTGGCGGGGGGGCGCACAGATACGCAGTATTTT